This T cell receptor (beta chain) appears in the sequencing data of a study of metastatic and nonmetastatic thyroid tumors. Study details: Malignant thyroid and benign thyroid patients provided blood and tumor or nodule tissue whose repertoires were compared.

Per the original data handling: It was from CDR3 differences across clinicopathological groups that a distant-metastasis classifier for papillary thyroid cancer was built. TCRdb used MiXCR to call clones anew from the PCR reads. These V and J calls originate from TCRdb's pipeline instead of the authors' own analysis. Here the sample spans 9,000 to 13,000 clones, roughly 28% being singletons. Among the patients, none had received any treatment before thyroid surgery. On this clone itself: What it recognizes is unknown.

Notes on the study in general: Malignant thyroid tumors reportedly exceeded benign nodules significantly in TCR beta diversity, with the difference appearing in blood and tumor.

Trimming took 2 bases from V and 7 from J, leaving 9 bases between them. CDR1 and CDR2 from the germline V gene are MDHEN and SYDVKM. CDR3 size: 13 residues. The chain recombines TRBV28 with TRBJ1-3, with a tentative D call TRBD1 (5 bases). Material: tumor tissue. The TCR originated in a female donor with papillary thyroid cancer or a benign thyroid nodule (not recorded which). Some clones in this sample may be carry-over from other donors' samples. DNA of the CDR3: TGTGCCAGCAGTTTAAATCGGGGGAACACCATATATTTT. Translated, it gives CASSLNRGNTIYF.